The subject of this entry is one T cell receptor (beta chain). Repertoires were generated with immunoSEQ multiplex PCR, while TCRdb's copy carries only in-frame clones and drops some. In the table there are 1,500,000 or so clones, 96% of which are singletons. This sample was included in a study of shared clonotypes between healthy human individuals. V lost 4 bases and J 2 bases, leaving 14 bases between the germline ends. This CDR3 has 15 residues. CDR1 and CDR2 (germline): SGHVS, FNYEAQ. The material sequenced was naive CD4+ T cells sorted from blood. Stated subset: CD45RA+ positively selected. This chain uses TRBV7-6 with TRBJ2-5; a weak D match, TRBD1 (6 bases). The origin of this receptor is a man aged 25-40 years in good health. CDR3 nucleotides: TGTGCCAGCAGCTCAGGAGTAAGGGGGCAAGAGACCCAGTACTTC. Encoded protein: CASSSGVRGQETQYF.